This record concerns one TCR beta chain sequence. The data originate from a study of chemoradiotherapy in HPV16-positive cancers. Assay: immunoSEQ multiplex PCR; the TCRdb copy retains only in-frame clones and omits some. The data show under 40,000 clones, approximately 90% seen once. Germline V gene data show CDR1 as SNHLY and CDR2 as FYNNEI. The V gene lost 2 bases and the J gene lost 2 bases, with 10 bases spanning the gap. The CDR3 runs 15 residues. This TCR was recovered from a human donor with HPV-associated anogenital cancer. The rearrangement uses TRBV2 and TRBJ1-5; D call uncertain. The sequencing used blood, collected from a patient who underwent chemoradiotherapy. CDR3 in DNA: TGTGCCAGCAGTGAAATGGTGCACGGCAATCAGCCCCAGCATTTT. This codes for CASSEMVHGNQPQHF.